These 30 T cell receptor beta chains share one sample of origin, sequenced in a study of molecular identifiers for immune sequencing clone quantification. Each CDR3 protein is one row after TCRdb ran MiXCR on the PCR reads. There are about 510,000 distinct CDR3 sequences in the sample; about 20% occur only once, and approximately 0.84% lies in the top ten. Sequencing was done on a sample of naive CD8+ T cells from blood, with Jurkat cell RNA spiked in. Subset reported: FACS-sorted CD8+CD4-CCR7+CD45RA+ naive T cells. The receptors were sampled from a human donor in good health. Some libraries in this study had Jurkat cell RNA spiked in.

With regard to this clonotype: Here the CDR3 omits its conserved ending phenylalanine or tryptophan, so a read error is the likely source. The V and J genes are TRBV27 and TRBJ2-7, with D perhaps matching TRBD1 or TRBD2 (6 bases each). The ends were cut back, 6 bases at V and 6 bases at J, with 18 bases in the middle. The CDR3 is made up of 14 amino acids. Germline CDR1 and CDR2: MNHEY and SMNVEV (reference sequence). In DNA, the CDR3 is TGTGCCAGCAGCCGAGGCACCGGGGGCCGCGAGCAGTACTAC. It is translated as CASSRGTGGREQYY.

This clonotype was seen more than once but under ten times. The rearrangement joins TRBV6-1 to TRBJ2-7; no reliable D call. Per germline, CDR1 MNHNS and CDR2 SASEGT. Trimming cost V 1 base and J 4 bases, with 5 bases left between them. The CDR3 sequence is 12 residues long. The CDR3 loop reads CASSEVGYEQYF. CDR3 in DNA: TGTGCCAGCAGTGAAGTGGGATACGAGCAGTACTTC.

There are many counts of this clonotype. V usage is TRBV7-2 and J usage is TRBJ1-5; perhaps TRBD1 as D (6 bases). The CDR3 runs 15 residues. Trimming left V 4 bases short and J 2 bases short, with 12 bases between. CDR1 SGHTA and CDR2 FQGNSA come from the germline V gene. The CDR3 DNA sequence: TGTGCCAGCAGCTCCGGGACAAGGGGCAATCAGCCCCAGCATTTT. Protein sequence: CASSSGTRGNQPQHF.

The chain joins TRBV5-1 to TRBJ2-7, with TRBD2 matching 16 bases. The CDR3 consists of 20 residues. The germline CDR1 and CDR2 sequences are SGHRS and YFSETQ. The V gene end was trimmed by 3 bases and the J gene end by 3 bases; junction bases not matched to a gene: 15. CDR3 loop: CASSSTEGLAGGLNGYEQYF. The CDR3 bases are TGCGCCAGCAGCTCAACCGAGGGACTAGCGGGGGGGCTGAATGGCTACGAGCAGTACTTC.

This clonotype was seen repeatedly, ten times or more. The V gene is TRBV12-3 or TRBV12-4, the J gene TRBJ1-1; D perhaps matches TRBD1 (5 bases). CDR3 length equals 15 residues. Trimming removed 3 bases from V and 5 bases from J, with 16 bases in between. CDR3 in amino acids: CASSFFERGGTEAFF. The CDR3 DNA reads TGTGCCAGCAGTTTCTTTGAGAGGGGAGGTACTGAAGCTTTCTTT.

CDR3 amino acids: CASRLSGPHEQYF. The CDR3 DNA sequence: TGTGCCAGCCGTTTATCGGGACCCCACGAGCAGTACTTC. The chain carries TRBV7-9 and TRBJ2-7; TRBD1 or TRBD2 may be the D gene (5 bases each). Germline V gene sequence: CDR1 SEHNR, CDR2 FQNEAQ (reference sequence). Trimming took off 8 bases at V and 5 bases at J, with 16 bases between the two ends. The CDR3 runs 13 residues.

Ten or more counts support this clonotype. V is TRBV7-9 and J is TRBJ2-5; D is unresolved. Germline loops: CDR1 SEHNR, CDR2 FQNEAQ (reference sequence). Trimming left V 3 bases short and J 2 bases short, with 4 bases between. The CDR3 covers 12 residues. CDR3 amino acids: CASSFGQETQYF. DNA for the CDR3: TGTGCCAGCAGCTTTGGGCAAGAGACCCAGTACTTC.

This clonotype was seen only a few times. J is TRBJ2-7 and V is TRBV11-2; 7 nucleotides agree with TRBD1. V lost 5 bases and J lost 1; bases outside the gene matches: 11. The germline V gene has CDR1 SGHAT and CDR2 FQNNGV. This CDR3 is 16 amino acids long. This CDR3 reads CASSLQYRDSSYEQYF. The CDR3 DNA sequence: TGTGCCAGCAGCCTCCAGTACCGGGACAGTTCCTACGAGCAGTACTTC.

The sample holds many counts of this clonotype. The V call is TRBV5-1, the J call TRBJ1-2; D remains ambiguous. The germline gives CDR1 SGHRS, CDR2 YFSETQ. The CDR3 totals 15 residues. V was pared by 0 bases and J by 2 bases, with 11 bases between. The CDR3 sequence is CASSLVPGENYGYTF. In DNA, the CDR3 is TGCGCCAGCAGCTTGGTCCCAGGAGAAAACTATGGCTACACCTTC.

The rearrangement links TRBV5-5 to TRBJ2-7, with a tentative D call TRBD2 (9 bases). Trimming stripped 4 bases from V and 5 bases from J, with 19 bases between. CDR1 SGHKS and CDR2 YYEKEE come from the germline V gene (reference sequence). This CDR3 has 15 amino acids. The CDR3 reads CASSLAGQVLDEQYF. The DNA of the CDR3 is TGTGCCAGCAGCCTAGCGGGACAGGTATTAGACGAGCAGTACTTC.

This clonotype was detected a few times. V is TRBV4-3 and J is TRBJ2-1; 13 nucleotides line up with TRBD2. J gave up 4 bases and V 1 base, and 7 bases lay outside the gene matches. This CDR3 contains 18 residues. The germline V gene has CDR1 LGHNA and CDR2 YSLEER. The CDR3 region is CASSQGTGTSGTYNEQFF. CDR3 bases: TGCGCCAGCAGCCAAGGTACCGGGACTAGCGGGACTTACAATGAGCAGTTCTTC.

This clonotype was recorded many times. Here the CDR3 reads CSAPLSRNNYEQYF. The CDR3 region has the DNA TGCAGTGCTCCCCTCTCGCGCAATAACTACGAGCAGTACTTC. The V and J genes are TRBV20-1 and TRBJ2-7, with no clear D. Trimming took off 5 bases at V and 3 bases at J, with 17 bases between the two ends. Per germline, CDR1 DFQATT and CDR2 SNEGSKA (reference sequence). The CDR3 extends over 14 amino acids.

In this sample, this clonotype turned up a few times. CDR3 DNA: TGTGCCAGCAGCTCGACAGGGGGGTTTCGAGAGACCCAGTACTTC. Translating it yields CASSSTGGFRETQYF. This chain uses TRBV11-2 with TRBJ2-5; 9 nucleotides line up with TRBD1. V lost 4 bases, J lost 4 bases, and 7 bases stayed unmatched. This CDR3 region has 15 residues. The germline gives CDR1 SGHAT, CDR2 FQNNGV.

This clonotype was seen repeatedly, ten times or more. This sequence joins TRBV7-9 and TRBJ2-5; TRBD2 agrees at 9 bases. Germline-derived CDR1 and CDR2 are SEHNR and FQNEAQ (reference sequence). V shed 5 bases, J shed 2 bases, and the junction held 9 bases outside the gene matches. CDR3 size: 16 residues. CDR3 region: CASSQTRGGAQETQYF. The CDR3 nucleotides read TGTGCCAGCAGCCAAACGCGGGGGGGGGCTCAAGAGACCCAGTACTTC.

About this clonotype itself: One base away lies a much larger clone, so this may be a sequencing read error. V usage is TRBV5-5 and J usage is TRBJ1-6; weak D call: TRBD1 (5 bases). The CDR3 has 15 residues. Germline V lookup: CDR1 SGHKS, CDR2 YYEKEE (reference sequence). CDR3 coding DNA: TGTGCCTGCAGCTTGGACGCCAGGGATAATTCACCCCTCCACTTT. Translation gives CACSLDARDNSPLHF.

This clonotype was observed a few times. The J gene is TRBJ2-1, the V gene TRBV27; D is unclear. V was trimmed by 2 bases and J by 6 bases, leaving 8 bases between them. This CDR3 is built from 13 residues. Germline V CDR1 and CDR2: MNHEY, SMNVEV (reference sequence). As DNA, the CDR3 is TGTGCCAGCAGTTTAAGTCCGGGCAATGAGCAGTTCTTC. This translates into CASSLSPGNEQFF.

This clonotype came up a few times. The V gene is TRBV7-9, the J gene TRBJ2-3; D ambiguous. Trimming cost V 2 bases and J 0 bases, with 12 bases left between them. Germline V CDR1 and CDR2: SEHNR, FQNEAQ (reference sequence). CDR3 length: 16 amino acids. The CDR3 is CASSLRLSPSTDTQYF. In DNA, the CDR3 is TGTGCCAGCAGCTTAAGGTTATCCCCTAGCACAGATACGCAGTATTTT.

This clonotype was recorded a few times. The V gene is TRBV7-6, the J gene TRBJ2-7, with TRBD1 matching over 7 bases. Trimming cost V 2 bases and J 4 bases; bases outside gene matches: 8. Looked up from germline, CDR1 is SGHVS and CDR2 is FNYEAQ. This CDR3 spans 15 amino acids. CDR3 in amino acids: CASSLFSGRGYEQYF. In DNA, the CDR3 is TGTGCCAGCAGCTTATTCTCCGGCAGGGGGTACGAGCAGTACTTC.

The chain couples TRBV10-3 to TRBJ2-3; 8 nucleotides match TRBD2. The germline V gene encodes CDR1 ENHRY and CDR2 SYGVKD. There are 16 residues in the CDR3. V shed 0 bases and J 5 bases; nucleotides not matched to a gene: 7. As DNA, the CDR3 is TGTGCCATCAGTGAGTCCGGGACTAGAGGGAGAGATACGCAGTATTTT. Protein sequence: CAISESGTRGRDTQYF.

This clonotype has a count of ten or more. This chain connects TRBV12-3 or TRBV12-4 to TRBJ2-2; the D gene is possibly TRBD1 (5 bases). V gave up 2 bases and J gave up 6 bases, with 13 bases separating them. CDR3 length: 15 residues. CDR3 residues: CASSLLDPRAGELFF. The CDR3, as DNA: TGTGCCAGCAGTTTATTGGACCCCAGGGCCGGGGAGCTGTTTTTT.

A note on this clonotype: Being one base from a much bigger clone, this may be a read error. The V and J genes are TRBV5-6 and TRBJ2-5; either TRBD1 or TRBD2 may fit D (5 bases each). The CDR3 spans 11 residues. CDR1 is SGHDT, CDR2 YYEEEE, per germline. The CDR3: CASSSTGTQHF. As DNA, the CDR3 is TGTGCCAGCAGCTCAACTGGGACCCAGCACTTC.

The chain carries TRBV19 and TRBJ1-4, with D unclear. CDR1 and CDR2 from the germline V gene are LNHDA and SQIVND (reference sequence). The CDR3 runs to 17 residues. Trimming shortened V by 7 bases and J by 1 base, and 19 bases separated the two germline ends. The CDR3 loop reads CASTYDTGSGTNEKLFF. CDR3 nucleotides: TGTGCCAGTACCTACGACACGGGTTCGGGAACTAATGAAAAACTGTTTTTT. Drawing the rest from reference TRBV19 and TRBJ1-4, the complete variable domain is DGGITQSPKYLFRKEGQNVTLSCEQNLNHDAMYWYRQDPGQGLRLIYYSQIVNDFQKGDIAEGYSVSREKKESFPLTVTSAQKNPTAFYLCASTYDTGSGTNEKLFFGSGTQLSVL.

CDR3 in amino acids: CASSDGVGYYGYTF. The CDR3 DNA sequence: TGTGCCAGCAGTGACGGAGTAGGATACTATGGCTACACCTTC. The chain couples TRBV6-1 to TRBJ1-2; D remains unclear. Trimming stripped 3 bases from V and 3 bases from J, with 11 bases between. The CDR3 length is 14 residues. The germline V gene encodes CDR1 MNHNS and CDR2 SASEGT.

The chain links TRBV7-6 to TRBJ2-7; TRBD1 aligns across 9 bases. Unmatched junction bases numbered 8, after V lost 2 bases and J lost 3 bases. From germline, CDR1 is SGHVS and CDR2 FNYEAQ. This CDR3 comprises 16 residues. Written as DNA, the CDR3 is TGTGCCAGCAGCTTAACAGGGGGCGGTGGCGGCTACGAGCAGTACTTC. Amino acids: CASSLTGGGGGYEQYF.

This clonotype was picked up many times. V is TRBV14 and J is TRBJ1-2; D perhaps matches TRBD1 (6 bases). Trimming left V 0 bases short and J 6 bases short, with 11 bases between. In germline, CDR1 is SGHDN, CDR2 FVKESK. The CDR3 length is 14 residues. CDR3 nucleotide sequence: TGTGCCAGCAGCCAAGATTGGGGGCTGAATGGCTACACCTTC. Amino acids: CASSQDWGLNGYTF.

This clonotype was counted a few times. Given a much more abundant clone one base away, this may be a read error. The rearrangement links TRBV4-3 to TRBJ2-7; 8 bases map to TRBD1. Germline CDR1 and CDR2: LGHNA and YSLEER. The CDR3 consists of 15 residues. CDR3 sequence: CTSSQDRDRLVEQYF. The CDR3 nucleotides read TGCACCAGCAGCCAAGACCGGGACAGGTTAGTCGAGCAGTACTTC.

This clonotype has ten or more counts. The chain has TRBV9 and TRBJ2-3, with 11 bases identical to TRBD2. Germline-derived CDR1 and CDR2 are SGDLS and YYNGEE. The CDR3 sequence is 15 residues long. V lost 6 bases to trimming and J lost 4 bases; unmatched junction nucleotides: 7. CDR3 sequence: CASTFLAGGSDTQYF. For the CDR3, the DNA is TGTGCCAGCACCTTCCTAGCGGGGGGCTCAGATACGCAGTATTTT. The full variable domain, completed using reference TRBV9 and TRBJ2-3, is DSGVTQTPKHLITATGQRVTLRCSPRSGDLSVYWYQQSLDQGLQFLIQYYNGEERAKGNILERFSAQQFPDLHSELNLSSLELGDSALYFCASTFLAGGSDTQYFGPGTRLTVL.

At least ten counts were recorded for this clonotype. The chain combines TRBV4-1 with TRBJ1-6, with TRBD1 as a possible D gene (6 bases). Germline V CDR1 and CDR2: MGHRA, YSYEKL. CDR3 length: 17 residues. V lost 4 bases and J 6 bases, leaving 19 bases between the germline ends. The CDR3 DNA reads TGCGCCAGCAGCCCAGGCGGGGGCATGGATGTTAATTCACCCCTCCACTTT. Its translation is CASSPGGGMDVNSPLHF.

The J gene is TRBJ1-1, the V gene TRBV27; D call uncertain. CDR3 length: 17 residues. The V end lost 1 base, the J end lost 2 bases, and 17 bases lay between the germline ends. The germline gives CDR1 MNHEY, CDR2 SMNVEV (reference sequence). CDR3 region: CASSLLGREGPNTEAFF. The CDR3 DNA sequence: TGTGCCAGCAGTTTATTGGGGAGAGAAGGCCCTAACACTGAAGCTTTCTTT.

This clonotype occurred many times. The rearrangement uses TRBV27 and TRBJ2-5; no firm D call. Germline values: CDR1 MNHEY, CDR2 SMNVEV (reference sequence). Trimming shortened V by 0 bases and J by 5 bases, and 13 bases separated the two germline ends. CDR3 length equals 15 residues. CDR3 residues: CASSLSLRPSETQYF. DNA of the CDR3: TGTGCCAGCAGTTTATCTCTTCGACCGAGCGAGACCCAGTACTTC.